Listed below are T cell receptor beta chains from one sample, sequenced in a study of blood T cell repertoires in COVID-19. Generated by immunoSEQ multiplex PCR, the TCRdb table keeps only in-frame clones and is missing some. The sample includes 85,000 to 120,000 clones, roughly 87% seen only once; the top ten take 5% to 6.5%. Sequenced material: peripheral blood. These receptors all stem from a woman between 50 and 59 years old with COVID-19, enrolled during active disease. Each CDR3 is given with its conserved first and last residue. A D gene is named only where the DNA matches it firmly. Expanded clones are given a class, and other clones once, few, many or no size at all.

NA TRBJ2-5 TRBV24-1 TRBD2 CATRGGQETQYF TGTGCCACCAGGGGGGGGCAAGAGACCCAGTACTTC
NA TRBJ2-1 TRBV27 TRBD2 CASSPPGLAVNEQFF TGTGCCAGCAGTCCCCCGGGACTAGCCGTGAATGAGCAGTTCTTC
NA TRBJ2-7 TRBV20-1 NA CSASSSKDEQYF TGCAGTGCTAGTTCTAGCAAGGACGAGCAGTACTTC
NA TRBJ1-2 TRBV9 NA CASSSWGLSEEGYTF TGTGCCAGCAGCAGCTGGGGCCTCTCCGAGGAGGGCTACACCTTC
NA TRBJ1-2 TRBV7-3 TRBD1 CASSLSRDRASDGYTF TGTGCCAGCAGCTTATCCCGGGACAGGGCGTCGGATGGCTACACCTTC
NA TRBJ2-7 TRBV29-1 NA CSVEFSIKPNEQYF TGCAGCGTTGAATTCTCCATTAAGCCCAACGAGCAGTACTTC
NA TRBJ2-3 TRBV7-6 TRBD2 CASSLASGGSTDTQYF TGTGCCAGCAGCTTAGCGTCGGGGGGTAGCACAGATACGCAGTATTTT
few TRBJ2-3 TRBV6-2/TRBV6-3 NA CASSSPRGSTDTQYF TGTGCCAGCAGTTCCCCACGGGGTAGCACAGATACGCAGTATTTT
NA TRBJ2-1 TRBV7-9 TRBD2 CASSLRGDLEQFF TGTGCCAGCAGCTTACGGGGGGATCTTGAGCAGTTCTTC
NA TRBJ2-7 TRBV27 TRBD2 CASSGGLALSYEQYF TGTGCCAGCAGTGGGGGACTAGCCCTCTCCTACGAGCAGTACTTC
once TRBJ2-7 TRBV2 TRBD1 CASGDRGEPQYF TGTGCCAGCGGGGACAGGGGCGAACCGCAGTACTTC
once TRBJ2-5 TRBV2 NA CASRPTSQETQYF TGTGCCAGCAGGCCGACTAGCCAAGAGACCCAGTACTTC
NA TRBJ1-2 TRBV5-5 TRBD1 CASSLFDRDYGYTF TGTGCCAGCAGCTTGTTCGACAGGGACTATGGCTACACCTTC
NA TRBJ2-3 TRBV5-4 TRBD2 CASSLGVAGVVDTQYF TGTGCCAGCAGCTTGGGAGTAGCGGGGGTGGTAGATACGCAGTATTTT
NA TRBJ2-1 TRBV10-3 NA CAISGAGYEQFF TGTGCCATCAGTGGGGCGGGGTATGAGCAGTTCTTC
many TRBJ1-6 TRBV19 TRBD1 CASSLGGQGPRSPLHF TGTGCCAGTAGCTTGGGTGGACAGGGCCCAAGGTCACCCCTCCACTTT
NA TRBJ1-3 TRBV9 TRBD1 CASSLRQGLVGNTIYF TGTGCCAGCAGCCTCAGACAGGGGTTAGTTGGAAACACCATATATTTT
NA TRBJ2-1 TRBV6-5 NA CASTPAGFEEQFF TGTGCCAGCACCCCGGCGGGGTTCGAGGAGCAGTTCTTC
NA TRBJ1-1 TRBV19 NA CASSIGSSLNTEAFF TGTGCCAGTAGTATAGGCAGTTCACTGAACACTGAAGCTTTCTTT
NA TRBJ1-5 TRBV5-6 NA CASSLGRGLGNQPQHF TGTGCCAGCAGCTTGGGACGGGGTTTGGGCAATCAGCCCCAGCATTTT
NA TRBJ2-7 TRBV2 NA CASTREGASYEQYF TGTGCCAGCACCCGGGAGGGGGCCTCCTACGAGCAGTACTTC
NA TRBJ1-1 TRBV12-3/TRBV12-4 NA CASSYREYTEAFF TGTGCCAGCAGTTACAGGGAATACACTGAAGCTTTCTTT
NA TRBJ2-3 TRBV3-1/TRBV3-2 TRBD2 CASSPRRWTSGRSTDTQYF TGTGCCAGCAGCCCCAGAAGATGGACTAGCGGGCGTAGCACAGATACGCAGTATTTT
NA TRBJ2-2 TRBV10-1 TRBD2 CASSSGGGTGELFF TGCGCCAGCAGTTCCGGGGGGGGGACCGGGGAGCTGTTTTTT
NA TRBJ1-2 TRBV10-2 NA CASSEEVVSGYTF TGCGCCAGCAGTGAGGAGGTGGTATCGGGCTACACCTTC